This TCR beta chain came from a study of T cells after posttransplantation cyclophosphamide. General observations from the study: Tissue-infiltrating T cells from skin or gut overlapped little with blood T cells. Donor-recipient repertoire similarity was low at 1-2 months, rising over year one.

Unmatched junction bases numbered 8, after V lost 1 base and J lost 4 bases. Germline CDR1 MGHRA, CDR2 YSYEKL. The CDR3 is made up of 16 amino acids. Treatment was busulfan-fludarabine conditioning, a marrow graft, and cyclophosphamide on days +3 and +4. On this clone: The antigen is undetermined.

Only in-frame clones appear in the TCRdb table, and some are missing; sequencing was by immunoSEQ multiplex PCR. Of approximately 870 clones in the sample, 64% are singletons; the top ten hold roughly 43%. The source was CD8+ T cells sorted from PBMCs, collected 84 days after allogeneic stem cell transplant with posttransplant cyclophosphamide. The chain is built from TRBV4-1 and TRBJ2-5; TRBD2 aligns across 8 bases. The origin of this receptor is a male patient between 25 and 40 years old who received an allogeneic stem cell transplant from a related donor, was CMV-positive, and had no GVHD. Part of the T cell pool may stem from the graft donor. The CDR3 region is CASSQGPRTSRETQYF. Written as DNA, the CDR3 is TGCGCCAGCAGCCAAGGTCCAAGGACTAGCCGAGAGACCCAGTACTTC.